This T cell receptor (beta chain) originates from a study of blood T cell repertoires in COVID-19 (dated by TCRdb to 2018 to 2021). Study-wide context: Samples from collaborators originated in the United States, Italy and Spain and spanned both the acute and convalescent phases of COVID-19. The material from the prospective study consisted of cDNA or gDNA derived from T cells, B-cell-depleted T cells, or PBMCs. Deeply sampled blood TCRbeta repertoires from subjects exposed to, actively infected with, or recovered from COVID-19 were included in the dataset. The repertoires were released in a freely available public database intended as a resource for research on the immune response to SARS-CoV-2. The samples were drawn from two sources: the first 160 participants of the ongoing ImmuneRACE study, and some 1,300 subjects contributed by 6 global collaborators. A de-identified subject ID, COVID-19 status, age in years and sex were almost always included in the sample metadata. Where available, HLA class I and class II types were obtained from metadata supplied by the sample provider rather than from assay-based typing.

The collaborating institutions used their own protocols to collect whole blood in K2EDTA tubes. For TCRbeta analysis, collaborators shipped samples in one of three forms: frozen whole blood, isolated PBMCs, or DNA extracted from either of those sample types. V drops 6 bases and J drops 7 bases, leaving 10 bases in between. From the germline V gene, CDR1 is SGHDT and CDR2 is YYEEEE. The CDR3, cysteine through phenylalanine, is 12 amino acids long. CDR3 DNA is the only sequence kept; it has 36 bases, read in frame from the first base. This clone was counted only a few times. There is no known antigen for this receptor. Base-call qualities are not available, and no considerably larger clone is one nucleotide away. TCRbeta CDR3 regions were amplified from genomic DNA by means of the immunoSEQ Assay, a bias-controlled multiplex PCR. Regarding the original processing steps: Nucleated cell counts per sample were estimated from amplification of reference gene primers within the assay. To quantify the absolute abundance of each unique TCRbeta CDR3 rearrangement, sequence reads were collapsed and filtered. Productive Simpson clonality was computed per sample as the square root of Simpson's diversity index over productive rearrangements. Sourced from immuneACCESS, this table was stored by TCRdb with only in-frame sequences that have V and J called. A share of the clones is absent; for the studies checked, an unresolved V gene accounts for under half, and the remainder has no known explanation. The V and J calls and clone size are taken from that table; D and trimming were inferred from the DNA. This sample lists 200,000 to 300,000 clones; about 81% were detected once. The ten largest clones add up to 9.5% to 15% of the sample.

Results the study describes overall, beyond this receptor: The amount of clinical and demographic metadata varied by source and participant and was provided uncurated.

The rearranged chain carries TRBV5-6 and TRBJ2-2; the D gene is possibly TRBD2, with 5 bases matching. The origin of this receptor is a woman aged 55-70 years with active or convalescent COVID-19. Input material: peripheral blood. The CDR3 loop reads CASNAGYGELFF. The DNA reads TGTGCCAGCAATGCGGGTTACGGGGAGCTGTTTTTT. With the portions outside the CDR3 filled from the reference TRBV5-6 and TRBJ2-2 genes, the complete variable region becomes DAGVTQSPTHLIKTRGQQVTLRCSPKSGHDTVSWYQQALGQGPQFIFQYYEEEERQRGNFPDRFSGHQFPNYSSELNVNALLLGDSALYLCASNAGYGELFFGEGSRLTVL.